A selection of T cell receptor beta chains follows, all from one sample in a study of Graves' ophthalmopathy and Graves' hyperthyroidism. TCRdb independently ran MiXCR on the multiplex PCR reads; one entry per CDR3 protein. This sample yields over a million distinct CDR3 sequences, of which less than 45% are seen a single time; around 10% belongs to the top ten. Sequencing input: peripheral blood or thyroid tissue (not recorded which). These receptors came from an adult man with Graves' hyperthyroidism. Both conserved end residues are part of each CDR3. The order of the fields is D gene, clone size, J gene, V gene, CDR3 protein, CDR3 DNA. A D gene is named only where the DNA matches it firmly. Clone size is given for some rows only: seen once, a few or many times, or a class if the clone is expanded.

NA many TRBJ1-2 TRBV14 CASSQVATSYGYTF TGTGCCAGCAGCCAAGTCGCGACGTCGTATGGCTACACCTTC
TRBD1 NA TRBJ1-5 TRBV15 CATSAGQGADQPQHF TGTGCCACCAGCGCCGGGCAGGGGGCCGATCAGCCCCAGCATTTT
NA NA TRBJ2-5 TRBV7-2 CASSLARQGGGETQYF TGTGCCAGCAGCTTGGCCCGCCAGGGGGGTGGGGAGACCCAGTACTTC
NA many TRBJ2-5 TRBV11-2 CASANSRGAETQYF TGTGCCAGCGCTAACTCGCGGGGCGCAGAGACCCAGTACTTC
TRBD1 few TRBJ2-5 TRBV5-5 CASNTMDRARYHQEAQYF TGTGCCAGCAACACGATGGACAGGGCGAGGTATCACCAAGAGGCCCAGTACTTC
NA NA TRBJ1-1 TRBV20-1 CSASSQGGTEAFF TGCAGTGCCAGTTCACAGGGCGGCACTGAAGCTTTCTTT
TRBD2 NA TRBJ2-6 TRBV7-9 CASGTQGLDRTGANVLTF TGTGCCAGCGGCACCCAAGGACTAGACCGGACTGGGGCCAACGTCCTGACTTTT
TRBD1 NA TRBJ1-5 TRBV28 CASREWATGVSQPQHF TGTGCCAGCAGGGAGTGGGCGACAGGGGTTTCTCAGCCCCAGCATTTT
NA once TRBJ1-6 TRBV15 CATSSLTPGDYSPLHF TGTGCCACCAGCAGCCTGACCCCAGGGGACTATTCACCCCTCCACTTT
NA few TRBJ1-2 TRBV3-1 CASSVYGEYYGYTF TGTGCCAGCAGCGTTTACGGGGAGTACTATGGCTACACCTTC
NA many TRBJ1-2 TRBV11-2 CASSRDKYGYTF TGTGCCAGCAGCCGGGACAAGTATGGCTACACCTTC
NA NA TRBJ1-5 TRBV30 CAWSYRRFGNQPQHF TGTGCCTGGAGTTATCGGAGGTTCGGCAATCAGCCCCAGCATTTT
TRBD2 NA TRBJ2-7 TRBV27 CASSLSSGRYYEQYF TGTGCCAGCAGTTTGTCTAGCGGGAGGTATTACGAGCAGTACTTC
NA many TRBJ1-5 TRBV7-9 CASSSEGQPQHF TGTGCCAGCAGCTCCGAGGGTCAGCCCCAGCATTTT
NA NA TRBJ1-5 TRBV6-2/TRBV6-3 CASSWGAGQPQHF TGTGCCAGCAGTTGGGGGGCGGGTCAGCCCCAGCATTTT
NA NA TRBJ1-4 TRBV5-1 CASKPPEAEYEKLFF TGCGCCAGCAAGCCCCCTGAGGCGGAATATGAAAAACTGTTTTTT
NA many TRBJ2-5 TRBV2 CASDGGEWETQYF TGTGCCAGCGACGGGGGCGAGTGGGAGACCCAGTACTTC
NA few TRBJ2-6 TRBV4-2 CASSQDLRWHSGANVLTF TGTGCCAGCAGCCAAGATCTAAGGTGGCACTCTGGGGCCAACGTCCTGACTTTC
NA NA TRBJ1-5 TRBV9 CASSVEGGQGPQHF TGTGCCAGCAGCGTAGAGGGGGGCCAGGGGCCCCAGCATTTT
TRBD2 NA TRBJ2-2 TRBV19 CATRRTSGSTGELFF TGTGCCACCCGCCGGACTAGCGGAAGCACCGGGGAGCTGTTTTTT
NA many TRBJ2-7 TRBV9 CASSVAGGDYEQYF TGTGCCAGCAGCGTAGCTGGCGGAGATTACGAGCAGTACTTC
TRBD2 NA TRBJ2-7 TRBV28 CASSLDPAGGHEQYF TGTGCCAGCAGTTTAGACCCAGCGGGAGGTCACGAGCAGTACTTC
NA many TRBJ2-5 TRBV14 CASSQGQGSYLGTQYF TGTGCCAGCAGCCAAGGTCAGGGGAGTTATCTTGGGACCCAGTACTTC
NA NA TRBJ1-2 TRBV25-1 CATNQAPIQGEGYTF TGTGCCACCAACCAGGCTCCTATACAGGGCGAGGGCTACACCTTC
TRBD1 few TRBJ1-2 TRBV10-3 CALGWAGGLYGYTF TGTGCCCTCGGATGGGCAGGGGGGCTCTATGGCTACACCTTC
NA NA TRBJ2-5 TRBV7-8 CASSLATTQYF TGTGCCAGCAGCTTAGCGACGACCCAGTACTTC
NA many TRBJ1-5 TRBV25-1 CASRVGNQPQHF TGTGCCAGCAGGGTGGGAAATCAGCCCCAGCATTTT
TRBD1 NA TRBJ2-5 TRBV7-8 CASSYAGTGTETQYF TGTGCCAGCAGCTATGCGGGGACAGGGACAGAGACCCAGTACTTC
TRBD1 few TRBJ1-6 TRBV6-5 CASSLLRGQNNSPLHF TGTGCCAGCAGCCTGCTGAGGGGGCAGAATAATTCACCCCTCCACTTT
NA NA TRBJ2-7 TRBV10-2 CASSEPGRRRTTAYEQYF TGCGCCAGCAGTGAGCCGGGACGGAGAAGGACTACCGCCTACGAGCAGTACTTC
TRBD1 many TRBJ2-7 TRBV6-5 CASSRTTGGYEQYF TGTGCCAGCAGCCGAACGACAGGGGGCTACGAGCAGTACTTC
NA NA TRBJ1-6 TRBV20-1 CSDRAGILVNNSPLHF TGCAGTGACCGAGCCGGGATTTTAGTTAATAATTCACCCCTCCACTTT
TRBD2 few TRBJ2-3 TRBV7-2 CASSSRQTSGTGDTQYF TGTGCCAGCAGCTCAAGGCAGACTAGCGGGACTGGAGATACGCAGTATTTT
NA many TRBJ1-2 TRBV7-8 CASSFRRDRPNYGYTF TGTGCCAGCAGCTTCCGCCGGGACCGGCCTAACTATGGCTACACCTTC
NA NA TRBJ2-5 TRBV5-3 CASSYGTRNQYF TGTGCCAGCAGCTACGGGACAAGGAATCAGTACTTC
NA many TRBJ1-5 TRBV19 CASSSGGIVGNQPQHF TGTGCCAGTAGTTCCGGCGGTATCGTGGGCAATCAGCCCCAGCATTTT
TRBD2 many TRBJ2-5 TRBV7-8 CASSLGLGVGGGPVETQYF TGTGCCAGCAGCTTAGGCCTCGGAGTCGGCGGGGGGCCGGTAGAGACCCAGTACTTC
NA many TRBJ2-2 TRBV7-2 CASSFRQTNTGELFF TGTGCCAGCAGCTTTCGGCAAACGAACACCGGGGAGCTGTTTTTT
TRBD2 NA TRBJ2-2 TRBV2 CASSDPSGGTERTGELFF TGTGCCAGCAGTGACCCTAGCGGGGGGACCGAAAGGACCGGGGAGCTGTTTTTT
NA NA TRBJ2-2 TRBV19 CASSTQVWELFF TGTGCCAGTAGTACCCAGGTCTGGGAGCTGTTTTTT
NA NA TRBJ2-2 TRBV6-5 CAKTGELFF TGTGCCAAAACCGGGGAGCTGTTTTTT
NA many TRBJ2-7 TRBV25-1 CASSLHLKGYPTYEQYF TGTGCCAGCAGTCTCCACTTGAAGGGATATCCTACCTACGAGCAGTACTTC
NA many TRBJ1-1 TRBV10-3 CAISGRENTEAFF TGTGCCATCAGTGGACGGGAGAACACTGAAGCTTTCTTT
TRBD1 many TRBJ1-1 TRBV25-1 CASSDQGARTEAFF TGTGCCAGCAGTGACCAGGGGGCGCGTACTGAAGCTTTCTTT
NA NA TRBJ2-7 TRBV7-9 CASSLPRAYEQYF TGTGCCAGCAGCCTCCCGCGCGCCTACGAGCAGTACTTC
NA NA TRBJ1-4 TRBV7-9 CASRGKGEKLFF TGTGCCAGCAGAGGCAAGGGTGAAAAACTGTTTTTT
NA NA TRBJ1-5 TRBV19 CASSIGGGLNQPQHF TGTGCCAGTAGTATTGGGGGGGGTTTAAATCAGCCCCAGCATTTT